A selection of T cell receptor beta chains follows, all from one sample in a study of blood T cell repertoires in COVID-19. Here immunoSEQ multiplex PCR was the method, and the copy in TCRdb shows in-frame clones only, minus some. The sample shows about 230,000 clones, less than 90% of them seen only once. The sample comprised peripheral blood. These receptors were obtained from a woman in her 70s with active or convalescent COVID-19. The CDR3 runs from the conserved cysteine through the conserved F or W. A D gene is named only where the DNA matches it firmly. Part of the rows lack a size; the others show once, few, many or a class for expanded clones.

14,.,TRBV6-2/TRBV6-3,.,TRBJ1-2,TGTGCCAGCAGTTACAATAGACAGGCCGGGCGCTACACCTTC,CASSYNRQAGRYTF
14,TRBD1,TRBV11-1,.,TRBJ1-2,TGTGCCAGCAGCTATACAGGGGACAACTATGGCTACACCTTC,CASSYTGDNYGYTF
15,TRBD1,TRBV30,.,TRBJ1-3,TGTGCCTTCGGGACAGGGGTTGTGTTTGGAAACACCATATATTTT,CAFGTGVVFGNTIYF
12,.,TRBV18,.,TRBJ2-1,TGTGCCAGCTCACTACAGGATAAGGGGCAGTTCTTC,CASSLQDKGQFF
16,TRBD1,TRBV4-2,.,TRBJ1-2,TGTGCCAGCAGCCAACCTTCCCAGGGGGATACATATGGCTACACCTTC,CASSQPSQGDTYGYTF
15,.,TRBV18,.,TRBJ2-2,TGTGCCAGCTCACCCACGCGACAGAACACCGGGGAGCTGTTTTTT,CASSPTRQNTGELFF
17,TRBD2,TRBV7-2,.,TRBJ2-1,TGTGCCAGCAGCTTCTATAGCGGGACTTTCTCCTACAATGAGCAGTTCTTC,CASSFYSGTFSYNEQFF
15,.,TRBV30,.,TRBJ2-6,TGTGCCTGGGGCCGGGCGGGATCTGGGGCCAACGTCCTGACTTTC,CAWGRAGSGANVLTF
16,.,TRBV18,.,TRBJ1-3,TGTGCCAGCTCACCCGTTGGGTCTCAGGGAGGAAACACCATATATTTT,CASSPVGSQGGNTIYF
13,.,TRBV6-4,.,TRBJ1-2,TGTGCCAGCAGTGGCGGCAAGCACTATGGCTACACCTTC,CASSGGKHYGYTF
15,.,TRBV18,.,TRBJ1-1,TGTGCCAGCTCACCACCAGGGAGCTCATTCACTGAAGCTTTCTTT,CASSPPGSSFTEAFF
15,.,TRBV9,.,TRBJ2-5,TGTGCCAGCAGCGCTCAAGGGACTTCGGCAGAGACCCAGTACTTC,CASSAQGTSAETQYF
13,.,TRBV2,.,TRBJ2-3,TGTGCCAGCAAAGTAGCCGGCACAGATACGCAGTATTTT,CASKVAGTDTQYF
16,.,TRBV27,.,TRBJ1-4,TGTGCCACCAAGATATTACGGTGGCAGGGTAATGAAAAACTGTTTTTT,CATKILRWQGNEKLFF
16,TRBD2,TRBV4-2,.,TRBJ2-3,TGTGCCAGCAGCCAAGGGGCTAGCGGGAGCACAGATACGCAGTATTTT,CASSQGASGSTDTQYF
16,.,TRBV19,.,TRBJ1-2,TGTGCCAGTAGTATATCTGGAGGGCGAGCTAACTATGGCTACACCTTC,CASSISGGRANYGYTF
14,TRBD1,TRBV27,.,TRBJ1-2,TGTGCCAGCCGCATTACAGGGGGCGGCTATGGCTACACCTTC,CASRITGGGYGYTF
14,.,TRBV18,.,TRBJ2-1,TGTGCCAGCTCACCACGCACGGACTCGAGTGAGCAGTTCTTC,CASSPRTDSSEQFF
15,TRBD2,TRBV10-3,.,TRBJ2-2,TGTGCCATCAGTGAGACGGGGACTAGATCCGGGGAGCTGTTTTTT,CAISETGTRSGELFF
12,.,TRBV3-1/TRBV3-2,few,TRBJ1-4,TGTGCCAGCACCAGGGGAGGGGAAAAACTGTTTTTT,CASTRGGEKLFF
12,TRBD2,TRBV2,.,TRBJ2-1,TGTGCCAGCAGGGCCCCGGGAGGAGGTCAGTTCTTC,CASRAPGGGQFF
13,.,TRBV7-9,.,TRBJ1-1,TGTGCCAGCAGCTTGGGGGAGGGGACTGAAGCTTTCTTT,CASSLGEGTEAFF
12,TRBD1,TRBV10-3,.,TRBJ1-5,TGTGCCTCAGGGGGTGGCAATCAGCCCCAGCATTTT,CASGGGNQPQHF
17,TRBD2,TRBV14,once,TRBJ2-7,TGTGCCAGCAGCCACCGTGGGACTAGCGGGATAGTGAGGGAGCAGTACTTC,CASSHRGTSGIVREQYF
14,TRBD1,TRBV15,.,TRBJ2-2,TGTGCCACCAGCATAGCGACAGGGTTCGGGGAGCTGTTTTTT,CATSIATGFGELFF
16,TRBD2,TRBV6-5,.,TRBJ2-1,TGTGCCAGCAGTTTCGGGGTTAGCGGGGGGTACAATGAGCAGTTCTTC,CASSFGVSGGYNEQFF
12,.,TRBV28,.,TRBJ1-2,TGTGCCAGCAGTTTAATGACAGTTGGGTACACCTTC,CASSLMTVGYTF
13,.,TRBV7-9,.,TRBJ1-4,TGTGCCAGCCGGGTGGCAACTAATGAAAAACTGTTTTTT,CASRVATNEKLFF
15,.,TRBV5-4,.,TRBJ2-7,TGTGCCAGCAGCCCCGGGACACGGGGGGAATACGAGCAGTACTTC,CASSPGTRGEYEQYF
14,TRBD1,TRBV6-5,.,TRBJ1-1,TGTGCCAGCAGAGCAAACAGGGGTTTCACTGAAGCTTTCTTT,CASRANRGFTEAFF
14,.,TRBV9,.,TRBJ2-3,TGTGCCAGCAGCCGGAGGGGACGGTCAGATACGCAGTATTTT,CASSRRGRSDTQYF
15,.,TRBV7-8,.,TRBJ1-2,TGTGCCAGCAGCTTACGCAGGGTTAGGAACTATGGCTACACCTTC,CASSLRRVRNYGYTF
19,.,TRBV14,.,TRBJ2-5,TGTGCCAGCAGCCAAGATCTGCGGGGGCGGCGGCGGGAGCAAGAGACCCAGTACTTC,CASSQDLRGRRREQETQYF
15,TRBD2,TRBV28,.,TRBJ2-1,TGTGCCAGCAGGGGTAGCGGGAGAGATAACAATGAGCAGTTCTTC,CASRGSGRDNNEQFF
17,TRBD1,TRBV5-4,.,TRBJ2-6,TGTGCCAGCAGCTTGGGGACAGGGAGCTCTGGGGCCAACGTCCTGACTTTC,CASSLGTGSSGANVLTF
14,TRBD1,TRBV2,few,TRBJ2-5,TGTGCCAGCAGTGGGACAGGGGGTAAGGAGACCCAGTACTTC,CASSGTGGKETQYF
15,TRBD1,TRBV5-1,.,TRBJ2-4,TGCGCCAGCAGCTTAGTCCCGGGACAGAGGAACATTCAGTACTTC,CASSLVPGQRNIQYF
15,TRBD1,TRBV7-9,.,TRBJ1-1,TGTGCCAGCAGCTTTAGGACAGGAGGAGACACTGAAGCTTTCTTT,CASSFRTGGDTEAFF
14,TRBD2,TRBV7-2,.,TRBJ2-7,TGTGCCAGCAGTTGGGGGGGTTGGGTCTACGAGCAGTACTTC,CASSWGGWVYEQYF
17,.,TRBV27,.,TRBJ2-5,TGTGCCAGCAGTTTATCGGTTGGGGGGAGATCGGGTGAGACCCAGTACTTC,CASSLSVGGRSGETQYF
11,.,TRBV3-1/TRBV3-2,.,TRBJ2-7,TGTGCCAGCAGCCAAGATCGGGAGCTCGACTTC,CASSQDRELDF
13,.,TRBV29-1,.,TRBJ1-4,TGCAGCGTTGTACAGGCAACTAATGAAAAACTGTTTTTT,CSVVQATNEKLFF
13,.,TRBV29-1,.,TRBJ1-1,TGCAGCGTTGGAGGGGGGGTGAACACTGAAGCTTTCTTT,CSVGGGVNTEAFF
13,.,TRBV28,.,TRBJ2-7,TGTGCCAGCACTACTCAGGGCCCCTACGAGCAGTACTTC,CASTTQGPYEQYF
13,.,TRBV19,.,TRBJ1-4,TGTGCCAGTAGTACGGGGGGCGCGGAAAAACTGTTTTTT,CASSTGGAEKLFF
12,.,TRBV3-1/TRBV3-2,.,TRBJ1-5,TGTGCCAGCAGTCATTCGGGGCAGCCCCAGCATTTT,CASSHSGQPQHF
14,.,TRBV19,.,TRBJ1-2,TGTGCCAGTAGTATATTCACAGGGATCTATGGCTACACCTTC,CASSIFTGIYGYTF
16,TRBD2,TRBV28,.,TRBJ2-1,TGTGCCAGCAGTTTGATACTAGCGAGCTCCTACAATGAGCAGTTCTTC,CASSLILASSYNEQFF
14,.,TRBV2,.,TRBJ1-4,TGTGCCAGCATTCCTACATCGAGGGTTGAAAAACTGTTTTTT,CASIPTSRVEKLFF
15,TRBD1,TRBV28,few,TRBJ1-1,TGTGCCAGCAGTTTTTACAGGGGCCTAATTTCTGAAGCTTTCTTT,CASSFYRGLISEAFF
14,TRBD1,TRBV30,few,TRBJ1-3,TGTGCCTGGGGGACAGGTTTCTCTGGAAACACCATATATTTT,CAWGTGFSGNTIYF
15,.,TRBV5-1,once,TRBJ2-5,TGCGCCAGCAGCACAACGACAGCCACACAGGGGACCCAGTACTTC,CASSTTTATQGTQYF
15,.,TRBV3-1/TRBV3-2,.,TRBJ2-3,TGTGCCAGCAGCCCACCGGGGAGAGGTCAAGATACGCAGTATTTT,CASSPPGRGQDTQYF
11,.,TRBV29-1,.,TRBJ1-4,TGCAGCGCGTCCTATAATGAAAAACTGTTTTTT,CSASYNEKLFF
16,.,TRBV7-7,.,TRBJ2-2,TGTGCTAGCAGCCCCGTTGCGGCCACCTCAGCCGGGGAGCTGTTTTTT,CASSPVAATSAGELFF